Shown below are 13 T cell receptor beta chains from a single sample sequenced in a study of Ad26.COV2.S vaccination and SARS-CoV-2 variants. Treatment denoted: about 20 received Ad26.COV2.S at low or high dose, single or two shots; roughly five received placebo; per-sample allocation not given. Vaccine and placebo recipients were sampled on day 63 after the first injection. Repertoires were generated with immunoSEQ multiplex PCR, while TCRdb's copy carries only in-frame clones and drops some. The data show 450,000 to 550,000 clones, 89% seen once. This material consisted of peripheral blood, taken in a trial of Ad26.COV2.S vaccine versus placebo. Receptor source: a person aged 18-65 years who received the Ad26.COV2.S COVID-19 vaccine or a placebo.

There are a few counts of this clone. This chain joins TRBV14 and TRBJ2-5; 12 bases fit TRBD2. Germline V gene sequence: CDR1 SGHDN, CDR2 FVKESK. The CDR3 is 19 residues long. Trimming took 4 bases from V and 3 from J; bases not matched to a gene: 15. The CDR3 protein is CASSPLPTSGSARKETQYF. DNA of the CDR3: TGTGCCAGCAGCCCCCTCCCGACTAGCGGGAGTGCGCGAAAAGAGACCCAGTACTTC.

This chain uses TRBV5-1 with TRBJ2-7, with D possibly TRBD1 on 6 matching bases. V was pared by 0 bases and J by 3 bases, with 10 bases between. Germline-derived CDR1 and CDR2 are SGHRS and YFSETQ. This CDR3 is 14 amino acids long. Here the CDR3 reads CASSLVPGVYEQYF. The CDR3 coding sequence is TGCGCCAGCAGCTTGGTCCCAGGGGTCTACGAGCAGTACTTC.

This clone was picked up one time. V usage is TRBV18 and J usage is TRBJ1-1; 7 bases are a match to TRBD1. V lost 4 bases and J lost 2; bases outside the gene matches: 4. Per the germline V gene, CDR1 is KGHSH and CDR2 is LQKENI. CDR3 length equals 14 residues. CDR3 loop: CASSLDRDNTEAFF. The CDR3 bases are TGTGCCAGCTCACTTGACAGGGATAACACTGAAGCTTTCTTT.

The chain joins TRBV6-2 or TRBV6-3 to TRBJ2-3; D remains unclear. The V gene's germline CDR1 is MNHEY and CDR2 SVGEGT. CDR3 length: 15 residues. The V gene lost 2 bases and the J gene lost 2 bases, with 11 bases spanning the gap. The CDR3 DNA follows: TGTGCCAGCAGTTACGGCGGTTGGCCCACAGATACGCAGTATTTT. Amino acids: CASSYGGWPTDTQYF.

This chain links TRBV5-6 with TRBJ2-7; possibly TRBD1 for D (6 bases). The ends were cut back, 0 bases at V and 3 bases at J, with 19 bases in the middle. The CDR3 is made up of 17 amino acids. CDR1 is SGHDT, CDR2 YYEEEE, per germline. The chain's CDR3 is CASSLEGDRGALYEQYF. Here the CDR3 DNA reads TGTGCCAGCAGCTTGGAGGGGGACCGGGGAGCGCTCTACGAGCAGTACTTC.

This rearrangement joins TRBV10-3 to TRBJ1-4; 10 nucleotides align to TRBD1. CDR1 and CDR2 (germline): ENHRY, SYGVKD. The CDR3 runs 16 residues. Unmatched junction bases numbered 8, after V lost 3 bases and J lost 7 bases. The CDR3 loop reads CAISEPDRGRPEKLFF. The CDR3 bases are TGTGCCATCAGTGAACCCGACAGGGGGCGGCCTGAAAAACTGTTTTTT.

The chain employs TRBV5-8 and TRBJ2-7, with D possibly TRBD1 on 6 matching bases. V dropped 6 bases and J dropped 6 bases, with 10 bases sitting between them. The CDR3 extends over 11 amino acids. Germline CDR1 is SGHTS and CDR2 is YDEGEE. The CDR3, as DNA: TGTGCCAGCAACTACAGGGCCGAGCAGTACTTC. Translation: CASNYRAEQYF.

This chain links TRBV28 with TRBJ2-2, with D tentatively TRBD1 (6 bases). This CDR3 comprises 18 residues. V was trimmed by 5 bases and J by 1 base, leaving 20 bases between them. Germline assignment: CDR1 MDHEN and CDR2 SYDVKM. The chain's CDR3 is CASSKLAEHRVNTGELFF. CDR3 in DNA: TGTGCCAGCAGTAAACTTGCCGAGCACAGGGTGAACACCGGGGAGCTGTTTTTT.

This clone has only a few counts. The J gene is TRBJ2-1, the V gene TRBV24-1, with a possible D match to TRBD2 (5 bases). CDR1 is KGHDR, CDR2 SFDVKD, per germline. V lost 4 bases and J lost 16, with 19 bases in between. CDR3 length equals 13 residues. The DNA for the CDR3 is TGTGCCACCAGTGACATCCACCGGGGTGAACACTTCTTC. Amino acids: CATSDIHRGEHFF.

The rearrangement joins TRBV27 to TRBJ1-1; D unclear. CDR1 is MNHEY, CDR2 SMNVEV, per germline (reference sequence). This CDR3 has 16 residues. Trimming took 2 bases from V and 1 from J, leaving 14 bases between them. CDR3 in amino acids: CASSLTGRPGNTEAFF. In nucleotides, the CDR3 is TGTGCCAGCAGTTTAACCGGACGCCCTGGGAACACTGAAGCTTTCTTT.

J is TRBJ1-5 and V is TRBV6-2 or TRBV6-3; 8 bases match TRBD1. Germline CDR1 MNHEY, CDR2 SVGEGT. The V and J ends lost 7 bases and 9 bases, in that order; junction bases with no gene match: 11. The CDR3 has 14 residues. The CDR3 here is CASTPTGAPGPQHF. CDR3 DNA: TGTGCCAGCACCCCGACAGGGGCCCCGGGGCCCCAGCATTTT.

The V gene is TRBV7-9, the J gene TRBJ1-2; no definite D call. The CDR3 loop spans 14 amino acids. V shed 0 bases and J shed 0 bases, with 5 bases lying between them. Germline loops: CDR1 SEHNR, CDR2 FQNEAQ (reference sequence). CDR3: CASSLAVSNYGYTF. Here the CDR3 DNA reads TGTGCCAGCAGCTTAGCGGTATCTAACTATGGCTACACCTTC.

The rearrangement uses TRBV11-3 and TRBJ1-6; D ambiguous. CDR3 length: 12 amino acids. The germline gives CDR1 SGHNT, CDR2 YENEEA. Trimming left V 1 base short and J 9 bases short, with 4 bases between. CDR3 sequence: CASSLGSSPLHF. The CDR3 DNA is TGTGCCAGCAGCTTAGGTAGTTCACCCCTCCACTTT.